This TCR beta chain was captured in a study of T cell responses to AZD1222 COVID-19 vaccine. V lost 2 bases to trimming and J lost 6 bases, with 8 bases between them. CDR3 size: 13 residues. CDR1 LGHNT and CDR2 FRNRAP come from the germline V gene. General study results and limits: CD4 TCRs associated with vaccination spanned spike, dominating at 160-218 and 743-854.

Sequencing used immunoSEQ multiplex PCR; TCRdb keeps in-frame clones, though not all of them. The sample includes 180,000 or so clones, 94% of them seen just once. In regard to this clone: Its target is unknown.

The chain links TRBV12-5 to TRBJ2-1; tentative D call: TRBD1 (6 bases). The sample in question was peripheral blood, obtained on day 0 of AZD1222 vaccination. This clonotype was sampled from an adult in good health. In DNA, the CDR3 is TGTGCTAGTGGTTTGAGGGACACCAATGAGCAGTTCTTC. Translated, it gives CASGLRDTNEQFF.